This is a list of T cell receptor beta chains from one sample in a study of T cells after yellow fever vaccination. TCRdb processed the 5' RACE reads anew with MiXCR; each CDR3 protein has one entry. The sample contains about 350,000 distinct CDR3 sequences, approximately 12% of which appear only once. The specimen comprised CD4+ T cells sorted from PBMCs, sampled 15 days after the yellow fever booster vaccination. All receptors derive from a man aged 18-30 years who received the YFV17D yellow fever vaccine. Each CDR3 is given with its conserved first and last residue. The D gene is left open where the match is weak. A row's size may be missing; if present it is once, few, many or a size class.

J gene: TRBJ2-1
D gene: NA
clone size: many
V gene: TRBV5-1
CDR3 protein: CASSLAATANNEQFF
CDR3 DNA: TGCGCCAGCAGCTTGGCCGCGACAGCCAACAATGAGCAGTTCTTC

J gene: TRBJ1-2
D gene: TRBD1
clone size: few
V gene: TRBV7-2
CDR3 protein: CASSPSQDRSYGYTF
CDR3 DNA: TGTGCCAGCAGCCCCTCGCAGGACAGGAGCTATGGCTACACCTTC

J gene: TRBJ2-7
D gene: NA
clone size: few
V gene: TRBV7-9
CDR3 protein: CASSPQAGSNEQYF
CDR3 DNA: TGTGCCAGCAGCCCCCAGGCAGGGTCCAACGAGCAGTACTTC

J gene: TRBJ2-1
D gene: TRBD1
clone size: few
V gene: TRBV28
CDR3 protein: CASSKGSPGQGDEQFF
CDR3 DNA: TGTGCCAGCAGCAAGGGAAGCCCGGGACAGGGGGACGAGCAGTTCTTC

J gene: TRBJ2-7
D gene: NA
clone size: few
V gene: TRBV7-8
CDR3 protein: CASSLLVGSSYEQYF
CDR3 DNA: TGTGCCAGCAGCTTATTGGTGGGGAGCTCCTACGAGCAGTACTTC

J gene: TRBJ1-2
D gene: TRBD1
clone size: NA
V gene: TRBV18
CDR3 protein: CASSLGQGAYYGYTF
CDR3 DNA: TGTGCCAGCTCACTCGGACAGGGGGCCTACTATGGCTACACCTTC

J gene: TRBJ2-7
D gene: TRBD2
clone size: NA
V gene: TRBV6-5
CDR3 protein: CASSYSLAGASYEQYF
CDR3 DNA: TGTGCCAGCAGTTACTCGCTAGCGGGGGCCTCCTACGAGCAGTACTTC

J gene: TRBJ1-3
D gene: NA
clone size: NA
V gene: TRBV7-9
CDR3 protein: CASSFTPTRSGNTIYF
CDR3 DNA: TGTGCCAGCAGCTTCACTCCGACACGCTCTGGAAACACCATATATTTT

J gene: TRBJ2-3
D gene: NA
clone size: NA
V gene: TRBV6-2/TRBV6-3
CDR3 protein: CASSYPLGVGTDTQYF
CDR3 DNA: TGTGCCAGCAGTTACCCCCTAGGAGTCGGCACAGATACGCAGTATTTT

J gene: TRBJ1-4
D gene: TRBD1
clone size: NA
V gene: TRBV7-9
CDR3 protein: CASSLTGDGEKLFF
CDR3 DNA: TGTGCCAGCAGCTTGACAGGGGATGGTGAAAAACTGTTTTTT

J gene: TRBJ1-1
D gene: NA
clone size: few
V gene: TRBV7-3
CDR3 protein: CASSLGQLSEAFF
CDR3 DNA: TGTGCCAGCAGCTTAGGACAGTTATCTGAAGCTTTCTTT

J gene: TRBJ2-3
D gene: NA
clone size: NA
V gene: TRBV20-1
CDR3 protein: CSARDQVPSTDTQYF
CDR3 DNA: TGCAGTGCTAGAGATCAGGTTCCTAGCACAGATACGCAGTATTTT

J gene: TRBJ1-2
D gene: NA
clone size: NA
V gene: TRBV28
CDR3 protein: CASSSQRYGYTF
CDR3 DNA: TGTGCCAGCAGTTCTCAGAGGTATGGCTACACCTTC

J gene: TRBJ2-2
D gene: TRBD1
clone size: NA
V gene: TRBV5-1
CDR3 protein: CASRSQGPVTGELFF
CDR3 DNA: TGCGCCAGCAGATCACAGGGGCCGGTCACCGGGGAGCTGTTTTTT

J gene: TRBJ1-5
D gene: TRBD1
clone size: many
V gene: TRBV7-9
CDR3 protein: CASSLTGGDQPQHF
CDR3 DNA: TGTGCCAGCAGCTTGACAGGGGGGGATCAGCCCCAGCATTTT

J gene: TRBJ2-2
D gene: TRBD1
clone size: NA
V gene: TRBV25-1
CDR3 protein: CASIRQGDTGELFF
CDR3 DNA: TGTGCCAGCATTAGACAGGGTGACACCGGGGAGCTGTTTTTT

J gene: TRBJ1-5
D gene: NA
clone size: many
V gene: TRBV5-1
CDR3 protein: CASSLVGRTQPQHF
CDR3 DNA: TGCGCCAGCAGCTTGGTCGGACGTACTCAGCCCCAGCATTTT

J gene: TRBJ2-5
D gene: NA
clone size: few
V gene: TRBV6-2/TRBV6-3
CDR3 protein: CASSPGRETQYF
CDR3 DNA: TGTGCCAGCAGCCCAGGGCGGGAGACCCAGTACTTC

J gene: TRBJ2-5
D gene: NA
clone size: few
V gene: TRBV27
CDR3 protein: CASRGPGTETQYF
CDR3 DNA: TGTGCCAGCAGAGGACCGGGGACAGAGACCCAGTACTTC

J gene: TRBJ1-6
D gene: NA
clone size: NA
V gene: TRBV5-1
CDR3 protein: CASSLERGSYNSPLHF
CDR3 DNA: TGCGCCAGCAGCTTGGAAAGGGGATCCTATAATTCACCCCTCCACTTT

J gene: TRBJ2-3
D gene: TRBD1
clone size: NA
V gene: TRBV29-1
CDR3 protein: CSDTTGASTDTQYF
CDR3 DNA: TGCAGCGACACGACAGGGGCTAGCACAGATACGCAGTATTTT

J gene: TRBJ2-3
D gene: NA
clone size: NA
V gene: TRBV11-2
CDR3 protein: CASSLVSGADTQYF
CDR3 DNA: TGTGCCAGCAGCTTAGTTTCGGGGGCAGATACGCAGTATTTT

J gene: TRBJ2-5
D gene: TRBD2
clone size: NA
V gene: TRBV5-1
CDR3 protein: CASHPASGYQETQYF
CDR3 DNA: TGCGCCAGCCACCCCGCTAGCGGATACCAAGAGACCCAGTACTTC

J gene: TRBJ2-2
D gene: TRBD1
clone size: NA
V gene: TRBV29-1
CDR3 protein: CSVGTARELFF
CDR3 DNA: TGCAGCGTAGGGACAGCGCGGGAGCTGTTTTTT

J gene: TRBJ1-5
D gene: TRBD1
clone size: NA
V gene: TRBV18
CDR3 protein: CASSPYGTGVGGNQPQHF
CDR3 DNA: TGTGCCAGCTCACCATATGGGACAGGGGTTGGTGGCAATCAGCCCCAGCATTTT

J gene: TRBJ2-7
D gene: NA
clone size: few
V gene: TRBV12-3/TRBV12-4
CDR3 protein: CASSPHKGAYEQYF
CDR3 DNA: TGTGCCAGCAGTCCCCACAAGGGGGCCTACGAGCAGTACTTC

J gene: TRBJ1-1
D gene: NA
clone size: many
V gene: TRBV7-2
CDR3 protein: CASSLSRNLWGGAFF
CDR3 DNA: TGTGCCAGCAGCTTGTCCCGCAACCTATGGGGGGGAGCTTTCTTT

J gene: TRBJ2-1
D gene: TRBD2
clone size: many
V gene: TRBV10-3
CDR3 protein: CAITTGGNHNEQFF
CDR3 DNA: TGTGCCATCACAACGGGGGGAAACCACAATGAGCAGTTCTTC

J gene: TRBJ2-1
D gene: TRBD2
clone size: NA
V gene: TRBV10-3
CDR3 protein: CAIRAPGLAAMFF
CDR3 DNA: TGTGCCATCAGAGCCCCTGGACTAGCGGCGATGTTCTTC

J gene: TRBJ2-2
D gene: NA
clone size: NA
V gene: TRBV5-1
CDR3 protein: CASSGQLTGELFF
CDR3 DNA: TGCGCCAGCAGCGGACAGCTCACCGGGGAGCTGTTTTTT

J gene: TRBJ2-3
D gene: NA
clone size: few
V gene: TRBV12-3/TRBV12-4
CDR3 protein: CASSIPRENARTSTDTQYF
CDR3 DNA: TGTGCCAGCAGTATCCCCCGGGAGAATGCGAGAACGAGCACTGATACGCAGTATTTT

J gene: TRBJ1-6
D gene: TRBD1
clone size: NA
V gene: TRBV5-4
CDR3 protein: CASSLVDRVDSPLHF
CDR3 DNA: TGTGCCAGCAGCTTGGTCGACAGGGTGGATTCACCCCTCCACTTT

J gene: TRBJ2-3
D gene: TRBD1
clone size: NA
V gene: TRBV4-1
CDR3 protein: CASSRGTADTDTQYF
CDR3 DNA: TGCGCCAGCAGCCGTGGGACAGCCGACACAGATACGCAGTATTTT

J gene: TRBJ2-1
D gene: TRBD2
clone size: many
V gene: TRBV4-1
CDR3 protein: CASSNGGALPGNEQFF
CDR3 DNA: TGCGCCAGCAGCAACGGGGGGGCCTTACCTGGGAATGAGCAGTTCTTC

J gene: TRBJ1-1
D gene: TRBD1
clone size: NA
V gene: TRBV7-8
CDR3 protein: CASRQQGFISGTEAFF
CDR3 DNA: TGTGCCAGCAGACAACAGGGGTTTATATCGGGAACTGAAGCTTTCTTT

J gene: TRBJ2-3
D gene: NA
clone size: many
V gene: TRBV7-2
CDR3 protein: CASSLRFPWTPRGTQYF
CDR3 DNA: TGTGCCAGCAGCTTAAGGTTCCCCTGGACTCCAAGGGGTACGCAGTATTTT

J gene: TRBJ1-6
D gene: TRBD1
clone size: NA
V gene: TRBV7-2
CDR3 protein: CASSSQGAYNSPLHF
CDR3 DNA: TGTGCCAGCAGCTCGCAGGGGGCATATAATTCACCCCTCCACTTT

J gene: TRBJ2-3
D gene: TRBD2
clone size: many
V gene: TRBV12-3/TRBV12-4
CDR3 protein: CASSYLAGGTDTQYF
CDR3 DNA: TGTGCCAGCAGTTACTTAGCGGGGGGCACAGATACGCAGTATTTT

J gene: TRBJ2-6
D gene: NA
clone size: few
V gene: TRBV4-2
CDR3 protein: CASSQFSGPSGANVLTF
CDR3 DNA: TGTGCCAGCAGCCAATTTTCAGGACCATCTGGGGCCAACGTCCTGACTTTC

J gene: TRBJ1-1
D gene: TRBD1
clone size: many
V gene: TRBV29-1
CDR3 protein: CSVDFPGQMNTEAFF
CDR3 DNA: TGCAGCGTTGATTTTCCGGGACAGATGAACACTGAAGCTTTCTTT